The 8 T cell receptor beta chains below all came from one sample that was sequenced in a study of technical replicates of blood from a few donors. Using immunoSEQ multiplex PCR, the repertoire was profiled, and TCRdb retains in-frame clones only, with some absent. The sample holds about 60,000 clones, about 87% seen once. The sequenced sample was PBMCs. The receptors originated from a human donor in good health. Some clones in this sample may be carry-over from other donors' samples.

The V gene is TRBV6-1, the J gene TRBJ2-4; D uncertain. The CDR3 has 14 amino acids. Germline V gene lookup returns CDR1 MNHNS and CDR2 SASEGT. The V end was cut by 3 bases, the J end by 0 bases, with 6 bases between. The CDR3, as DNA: TGTGCCAGCAGTGACGAACTAGCCAAAAACATTCAGTACTTC. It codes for CASSDELAKNIQYF.

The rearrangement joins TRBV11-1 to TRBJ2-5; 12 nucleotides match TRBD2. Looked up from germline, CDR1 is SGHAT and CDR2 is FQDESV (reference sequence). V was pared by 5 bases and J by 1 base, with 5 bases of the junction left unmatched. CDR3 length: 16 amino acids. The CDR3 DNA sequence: TGTGCCAGCAGCCCGGGACTAGCGGGCCCCCAAGAGACCCAGTACTTC. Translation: CASSPGLAGPQETQYF.

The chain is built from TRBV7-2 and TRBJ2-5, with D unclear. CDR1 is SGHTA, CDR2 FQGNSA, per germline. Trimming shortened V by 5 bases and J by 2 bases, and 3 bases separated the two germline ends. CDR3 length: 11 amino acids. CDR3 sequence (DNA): TGTGCCAGCAGCCTACAAGAGACCCAGTACTTC. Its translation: CASSLQETQYF.

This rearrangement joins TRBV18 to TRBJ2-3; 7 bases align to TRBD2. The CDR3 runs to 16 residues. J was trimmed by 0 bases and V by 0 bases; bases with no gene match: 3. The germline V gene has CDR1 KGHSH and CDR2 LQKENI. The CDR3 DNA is TGTGCCAGCTCACCACCGGCAGCGGGGAGCACAGATACGCAGTATTTT. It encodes CASSPPAAGSTDTQYF.

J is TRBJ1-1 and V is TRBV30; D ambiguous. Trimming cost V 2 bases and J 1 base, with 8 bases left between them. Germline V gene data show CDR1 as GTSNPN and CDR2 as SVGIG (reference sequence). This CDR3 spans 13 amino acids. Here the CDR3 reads CAWSTHRNTEAFF. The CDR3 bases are TGTGCCTGGAGTACTCATAGGAACACTGAAGCTTTCTTT.

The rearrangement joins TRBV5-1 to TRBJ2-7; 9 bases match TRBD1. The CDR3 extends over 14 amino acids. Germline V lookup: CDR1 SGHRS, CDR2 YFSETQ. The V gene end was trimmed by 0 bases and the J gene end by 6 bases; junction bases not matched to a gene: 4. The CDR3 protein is CASSLGTGAAEQYF. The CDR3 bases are TGCGCCAGCAGCTTGGGGACAGGGGCAGCCGAGCAGTACTTC.

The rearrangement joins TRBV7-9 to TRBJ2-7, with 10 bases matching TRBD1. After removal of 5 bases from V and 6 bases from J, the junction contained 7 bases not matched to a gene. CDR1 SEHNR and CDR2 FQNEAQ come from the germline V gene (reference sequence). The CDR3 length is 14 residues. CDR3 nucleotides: TGTGCCAGCAGCCCTGACAGGGGGCGCTTCGAGCAGTACTTC. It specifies CASSPDRGRFEQYF. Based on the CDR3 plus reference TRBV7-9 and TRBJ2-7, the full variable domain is DTGVSQNPRHKITKRGQNVTFRCDPISEHNRLYWYRQTLGQGPEFLTYFQNEAQLEKSRLLSDRFSAERPKGSFSTLEIQRTEQGDSAMYLCASSPDRGRFEQYFGPGTRLTVT.

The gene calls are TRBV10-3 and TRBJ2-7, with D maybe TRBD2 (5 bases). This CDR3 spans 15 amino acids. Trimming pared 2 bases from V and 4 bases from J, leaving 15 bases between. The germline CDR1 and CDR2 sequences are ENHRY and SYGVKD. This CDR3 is CAISERSGSFYEQYF. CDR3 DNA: TGTGCCATCAGTGAGAGGAGCGGTAGTTTTTACGAGCAGTACTTC.